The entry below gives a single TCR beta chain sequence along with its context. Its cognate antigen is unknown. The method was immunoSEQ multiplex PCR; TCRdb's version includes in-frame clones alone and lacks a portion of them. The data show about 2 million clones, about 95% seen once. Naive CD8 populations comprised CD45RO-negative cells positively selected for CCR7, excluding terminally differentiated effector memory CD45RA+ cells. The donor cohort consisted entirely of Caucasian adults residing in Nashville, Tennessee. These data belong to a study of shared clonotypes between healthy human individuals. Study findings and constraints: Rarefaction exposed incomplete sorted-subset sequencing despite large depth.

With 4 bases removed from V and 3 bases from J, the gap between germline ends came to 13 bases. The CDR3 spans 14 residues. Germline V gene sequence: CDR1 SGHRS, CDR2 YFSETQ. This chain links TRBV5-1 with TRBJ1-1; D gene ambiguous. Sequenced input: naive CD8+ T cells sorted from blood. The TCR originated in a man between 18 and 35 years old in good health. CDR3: CASSERNLDTEAFF. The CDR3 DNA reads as TGCGCCAGCAGCGAGCGAAACCTGGACACTGAAGCTTTCTTT.